What follows are 22 T cell receptor beta chains derived from one specimen sequenced in a study of CD8+ T cells in alopecia areata. Extracted RNA was reverse transcribed, and the resulting cDNA served as sequencing template. Sequencing used immunoSEQ multiplex PCR; TCRdb keeps in-frame clones, though not all of them. Observed in the sample are roughly 120,000 clones, none of them singletons. Sequencing was done on a sample of lesional skin. The receptor source for this set is a C3H/HeJ mouse with alopecia areata. Strain haplotype at MHC: H2-k.

With regard to this clone: Gene labels here are mouse ones. Sequencing ends 4 residues short of the CDR3 end; the germline J gene provides the rest. The chain employs TRBV13-3 and TRBJ1-1; maybe TRBD1 (5 bases). The CDR3 has 15 residues. The germline V gene has CDR1 NNHDY and CDR2 SYVADS. Trimming removed 0 bases from V and 1 base from J, with 10 bases in between. CDR3 bases read: TGTGCCAGCAGTGATGCAGCAGGGAGAAACACA. Residues: CASSDAAGRNT. The whole CDR3 reads CASSDAAGRNTEVFF.

This clone was counted between two and nine times. These gene names are mouse names. The read stops 4 residues short of the end of the CDR3; the missing end is completed from the germline J gene. The chain couples TRBV13-1 to TRBJ1-4; no clear D. Germline V gives CDR1 NSHNY, CDR2 SYGAGN. The CDR3 loop spans 14 amino acids. The V gene lost 0 bases and the J gene lost 2 bases, with 5 bases spanning the gap. Incomplete CDR3 DNA: TGTGCCAGCAGTGATGACATATCCAACGAA. This translates into CASSDDISNE. The CDR3, in full, reads CASSDDISNERLFF.

In the case of this clone: The protein recorded in TCRdb does not match the translated DNA at residue 9; the protein presented here comes from translating the DNA. The gene names given are mouse names. The read ends 3 residues before the CDR3 terminus; that terminus is restored from the germline J gene. The chain combines TRBV13-1 with TRBJ1-3; the match to TRBD1 covers 8 bases. Germline CDR1 and CDR2: NSHNY and SYGAGN. Trimming removed 4 bases from V and 8 bases from J; junction bases left unmatched: 2. The CDR3 is made up of 12 amino acids. Incomplete CDR3 DNA: TGTGCCAGCAGTCCGACAGGGGATACG. Amino acid sequence: CASSPTGDT. The whole CDR3 is CASSPTGDTLYF.

This clone was detected a few times. Gene names follow the mouse nomenclature. The read falls 4 residues short of the CDR3 end, and the missing part is taken from the germline J gene. The rearrangement joins TRBV17 to TRBJ2-3, with 8 nucleotides matching TRBD1. The CDR3 length is 15 residues. Trimming removed 1 base from V and 3 bases from J; junction bases left unmatched: 3. CDR1 is MNHDT and CDR2 is YYDKIL in the germline V gene. Partial CDR3 DNA: TGTGCTAGCAGTAGAGTCAGGGGGCGGGCAGAA. Amino acid sequence: CASSRVRGRAE. The whole CDR3 reads CASSRVRGRAETLYF.

Comment on this clone: Here the gene names and germline are mouse. The read terminates 4 residues before the CDR3 end, so the remaining end is supplied by the germline J gene. The chain recombines TRBV13-3 with TRBJ2-4; a possible D gene is TRBD1 (6 bases). The CDR3 is 14 amino acids. Germline V gene sequence: CDR1 NNHDY, CDR2 SYVADS. CDR3: CASSDAWTENTLYF. CDR3 bases read: TGTGCCAGCAGTGATGCTTGGACAGAAAAC.

Comments on this clone: Gene labels here are mouse ones. The CDR3 goes on 4 residues after the read ends, and that part is filled in from the germline J gene. The genes are TRBV13-3 and TRBJ1-4; 7 bases agree with TRBD1. Per the germline V gene, CDR1 is NNHDY and CDR2 is SYVADS. This CDR3 region has 14 residues. The V gene end was trimmed by 2 bases and the J gene end by 6 bases; junction bases not matched to a gene: 4. Here the CDR3 reads CASSETGRDERLFF. Incomplete CDR3 DNA: TGTGCCAGCAGTGAGACAGGGAGAGACGAA.

This clone was observed a few times. Genes and germline are mouse. The read ends 4 residues shy of where the CDR3 ends; the end is completed using the germline J gene. Different DNA sequences within this sample yield the same CDR3. The chain is built from TRBV13-2 and TRBJ2-5; D unresolved. Germline CDR1 is NNHNN and CDR2 is SYGAGS (reference sequence). CDR3 size: 13 residues. V was shortened by 1 base and J by 3 bases, with 6 bases between the two germline ends. The part of the CDR3 DNA that was read is TGTGCCAGCGGTGATCCAGGTCAAGAC. Protein: CASGDPGQD. The full CDR3 sequence reads CASGDPGQDTQYF.

This clone was seen only a few times. The protein recorded in TCRdb does not match the translated DNA at residue 10; the protein presented here comes from translating the DNA. Any gene name here is a mouse gene name. The read stops 3 residues short of the end of the CDR3; the missing end is completed from the germline J gene. The chain has TRBV19 and TRBJ1-6; 7 bases are a match to TRBD1. TRBJ1-6 belongs to the ORF category, with a function that is uncertain. V lost 1 base, J lost 10 bases, and 2 bases stayed unmatched. This CDR3 is 13 amino acids long. CDR1 FNHDT and CDR2 SITEND come from the germline V gene (reference sequence). CDR3: CASSIRQGSPLYF. CDR3 DNA, as far as it was read: TGTGCCAGCAGTATACGACAGGGATCGCCC.

In its sample, this clone was seen a few times. Gene names and germline refer to mouse. The read ends 4 residues early relative to the CDR3; the germline J gene fills the gap. This chain connects TRBV1 to TRBJ1-1, with TRBD1 matching over 7 bases. The germline CDR1 and CDR2 sequences are NSQYPW and LRSPGD (reference sequence). With V trimmed by 4 bases and J by 4 bases, 3 bases remained unmatched. The CDR3 is 13 amino acids. The CDR3 sequence: CTCSDYRGTEVFF. The DNA read from the CDR3 is TGCACCTGCAGTGACTACAGGGGCACA.

This clone was observed many times. Gene names are mouse gene names. The read ends 4 residues early relative to the CDR3; the germline J gene fills the gap. The chain combines TRBV13-3 with TRBJ1-4, with D perhaps matching TRBD1 (5 bases). V shed 9 bases and J shed 0 bases, with 9 bases lying between them. The CDR3 length is 13 residues. Germline CDR1 reads NNHDY; CDR2 reads SYVADS. The CDR3 region is CATQGISNERLFF. The CDR3 bases that were read are TGTGCCACCCAGGGTATTTCCAACGAA.

Worth noting for this clone: Each gene name is a mouse one. The read is 4 residues too short to cover the CDR3 end, so that end is filled in from the germline J gene. This chain uses TRBV13-3 with TRBJ2-5; D is possibly TRBD1 (5 bases). With 4 bases removed from V and 2 bases from J, the gap between germline ends came to 14 bases. Germline assignment: CDR1 NNHDY and CDR2 SYVADS. This CDR3 has 15 amino acids. The DNA read from the CDR3 is TGTGCCAGCAGTCCCCAGGGAGACGGCCAAGAC. Its protein product is CASSPQGDGQD. The full CDR3 protein is CASSPQGDGQDTQYF.

This clone has more than one count but fewer than ten. Mouse germline and gene names are used. The CDR3 is cut off 4 residues early in the read; its end comes from the germline J gene. This sequence joins TRBV5 and TRBJ2-5; 11 positions agree with TRBD1. V shed 2 bases, J shed 3 bases, and the junction held 1 base outside the gene matches. The CDR3 runs to 15 residues. Germline loops: CDR1 LGHNA, CDR2 YNLKQL (reference sequence). CDR3 sequence: CASSQRDRGQDTQYF. The covered CDR3 bases are TGTGCCAGCAGCCAAAGGGACAGGGGGCAAGAC.

Concerning this clone itself: The germline and genes are mouse ones. The read ends 4 residues early relative to the CDR3; the germline J gene fills the gap. The chain is built from TRBV13-3 and TRBJ2-7; 9 bases map to TRBD2. Germline CDR1 and CDR2: NNHDY and SYVADS. CDR3 length: 15 residues. CDR3 loop: CASSESPGGGYEQYF. The sequenced part of the CDR3 DNA is TGTGCCAGCAGTGAGTCCCCTGGGGGGGGTTAT.

As for this clone: Germline and genes here are mouse. Read data end 4 residues before the CDR3 end; the end is taken from the germline J gene. Within the sample, other DNA sequences also encode this same CDR3. V usage is TRBV1 and J usage is TRBJ1-1; 10 nucleotides line up with TRBD1. CDR1 NSQYPW and CDR2 LRSPGD come from the germline V gene (reference sequence). This CDR3 has 16 amino acids. Trimming cost V 3 bases and J 1 base; bases outside gene matches: 5. The sequenced part of the CDR3 DNA is TGCACCTGCAGTGCGGCCCGACAGGGGGCGAACACA. Protein sequence: CTCSAARQGANT. The full CDR3 protein is CTCSAARQGANTEVFF.

This clone was counted between two and nine times. Gene names denote mouse genes. Read sequence stops 4 residues before the CDR3 end, and the germline J gene provides the missing end. The chain is built from TRBV13-3 and TRBJ1-4; TRBD1 matches at 7 bases. In germline, CDR1 is NNHDY, CDR2 SYVADS. Trimming took 0 bases from V and 3 from J; bases not matched to a gene: 5. CDR3 length: 16 amino acids. CDR3 protein: CASSDGQGRPNERLFF. CDR3 bases read: TGTGCCAGCAGTGATGGACAGGGACGGCCCAACGAA. The variable domain in full, completed from reference TRBV13-3 and TRBJ1-4, reads EAAVTQSPRSKVAVTGGKVTLSCHQTNNHDYMYWYRQDTGHGLRLIHYSYVADSTEKGDIPDGYKASRPSQENFSLILELASLSQTAVYFCASSDGQGRPNERLFFGHGTKLSVL.

Remarks on this clone: Gene names and germline refer to mouse. The read terminates 4 residues before the CDR3 end, so the remaining end is supplied by the germline J gene. V is TRBV29 and J is TRBJ2-1; perhaps TRBD2 as D (7 bases). The CDR3 extends over 14 amino acids. The V end lost 4 bases, the J end lost 3 bases, and 10 bases lay between the germline ends. Germline V gene lookup returns CDR1 MSHET and CDR2 SYDVDS. The chain's CDR3 is CASSSGGAYAEQFF. The DNA read from the CDR3 is TGTGCTAGCAGTTCGGGGGGCGCCTATGCT.

This clone turned up a few times. Gene labels here are mouse ones. The missing CDR3 end, 4 residues past where the read stops, is filled in from the germline J gene. The chain uses TRBV1 and TRBJ2-1; possibly TRBD1 for D (7 bases). The CDR3 totals 13 residues. The V end lost 4 bases, the J end lost 5 bases, and 9 bases lay between the germline ends. From germline, CDR1 is NSQYPW and CDR2 LRSPGD (reference sequence). The CDR3 protein is CTCSGRGDAEQFF. The CDR3 DNA, read in part, is TGCACCTGCAGTGGCAGGGGGGATGCT.

This clone turned up a few times. Mouse germline and gene names are used. The read halts 4 residues ahead of the CDR3 end, with the missing end drawn from the germline J gene. The rearrangement joins TRBV17 to TRBJ2-3; TRBD2 matches at 10 bases. Germline-derived CDR1 and CDR2 are MNHDT and YYDKIL. The CDR3 spans 17 residues. The V and J ends lost 5 bases and 0 bases, in that order; junction bases with no gene match: 8. The covered CDR3 bases are TGTGCTAGCAGTGCCGGGACTGGGGTCCCTAGTGCAGAA. This encodes CASSAGTGVPSAE. The entire CDR3 sequence reads CASSAGTGVPSAETLYF.

This clone came up a few times. The TCRdb protein fails to match the DNA translation at residue 10; the protein reported here was translated from the DNA. Mouse gene names and germline throughout. The read finishes 3 residues shy of the CDR3 end, and the germline J gene is used to complete it. The chain employs TRBV20 and TRBJ1-3; possible D gene TRBD1, 5 bases. Between the trimmed V and J ends, which lost 1 base and 2 bases, there was a span of 6 bases. Germline V CDR1 and CDR2: GFQATS, STVNSAI. This CDR3 is 13 amino acids long. The CDR3 protein is CGARVRAGNTLYF. The sequenced CDR3 bases are TGTGGTGCTAGGGTCAGGGCTGGAAATACG. Supplemented by reference TRBV20 and TRBJ1-3, the full variable domain reads GALVYQYPRRTICKSGTSMRMECQAVGFQATSVAWYRQSPQKTFELIALSTVNSAIKYEQNFTQEKFPISHPNLSFSSMTVLNAYLEDRGLYLCGARVRAGNTLYFGEGSRLIVV.

As concerns this clone: The germline and genes are mouse ones. The sequence runs out 4 residues before the end of the CDR3; the remainder is reconstructed from the germline J gene. The chain uses TRBV13-3 and TRBJ2-2; TRBD2 agrees at 8 bases. Per germline, CDR1 NNHDY and CDR2 SYVADS. V lost 2 bases, J lost 1 base, and 4 bases stayed unmatched. The CDR3 extends over 16 amino acids. CDR3 DNA, as far as it was read: TGTGCCAGCAGTGAAGGGGGGGCGGGAAACACCGGG. The encoded protein is CASSEGGAGNTG. From start to end, the CDR3 is CASSEGGAGNTGQLYF.

This clone was found many times. Genes here carry mouse names. This CDR3 is CASSIEGTHNERLFF. The DNA read from the CDR3 is TGTGCCAGCAGTATAGAGGGGACACACAACGAA. The genes are TRBV19 and TRBJ1-4; tentatively, D is TRBD1 (6 bases). The read halts 4 residues ahead of the CDR3 end, with the missing end drawn from the germline J gene. This CDR3 is 15 amino acids long. The V gene's germline CDR1 is FNHDT and CDR2 SITEND (reference sequence). Trimming took 0 bases from V and 4 from J, leaving 10 bases between them.

In regard to this clone: The listed genes are named as in mouse. The read ends 4 residues early relative to the CDR3; the germline J gene fills the gap. V usage is TRBV17 and J usage is TRBJ2-1; 11 bases are shared with TRBD1. The CDR3 contains 15 residues. Germline V gives CDR1 MNHDT, CDR2 YYDKIL. Here the CDR3 reads CASSRDGQGAPEQFF. The sequenced CDR3 bases are TGTGCTAGCAGTAGAGATGGACAGGGGGCGCCT.